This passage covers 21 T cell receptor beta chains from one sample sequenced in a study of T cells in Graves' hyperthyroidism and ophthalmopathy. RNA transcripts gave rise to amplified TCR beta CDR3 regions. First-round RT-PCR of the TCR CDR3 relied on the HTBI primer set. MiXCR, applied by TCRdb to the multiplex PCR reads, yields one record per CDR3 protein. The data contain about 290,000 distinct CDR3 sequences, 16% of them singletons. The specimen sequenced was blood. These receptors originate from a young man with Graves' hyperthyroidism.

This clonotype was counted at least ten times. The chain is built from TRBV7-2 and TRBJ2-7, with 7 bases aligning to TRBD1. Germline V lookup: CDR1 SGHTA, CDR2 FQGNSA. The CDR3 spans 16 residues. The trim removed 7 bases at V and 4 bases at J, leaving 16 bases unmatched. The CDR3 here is CASISRPGQSFYEQYF. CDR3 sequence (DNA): TGTGCCAGCATCTCGCGACCGGGACAGTCCTTTTACGAGCAGTACTTC.

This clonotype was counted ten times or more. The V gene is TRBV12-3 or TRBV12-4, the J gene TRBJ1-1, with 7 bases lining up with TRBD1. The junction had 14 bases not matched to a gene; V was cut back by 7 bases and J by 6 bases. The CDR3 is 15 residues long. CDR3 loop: CASTPRTGGVAEAFF. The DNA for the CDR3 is TGTGCCAGCACCCCTCGGACAGGAGGGGTGGCTGAAGCTTTCTTT.

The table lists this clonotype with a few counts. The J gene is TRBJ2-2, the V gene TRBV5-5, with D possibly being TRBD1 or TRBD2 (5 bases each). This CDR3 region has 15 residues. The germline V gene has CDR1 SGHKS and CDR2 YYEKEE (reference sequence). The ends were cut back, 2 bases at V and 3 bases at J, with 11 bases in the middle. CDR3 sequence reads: CASSFWGSHTGELFF. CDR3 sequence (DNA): TGTGCCAGCAGCTTTTGGGGGAGCCACACCGGGGAGCTGTTTTTT.

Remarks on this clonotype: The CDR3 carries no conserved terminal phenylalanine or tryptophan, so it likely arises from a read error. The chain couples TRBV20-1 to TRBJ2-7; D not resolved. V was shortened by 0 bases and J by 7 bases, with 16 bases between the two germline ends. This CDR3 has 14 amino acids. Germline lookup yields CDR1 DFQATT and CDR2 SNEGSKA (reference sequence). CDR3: CSARDPSGVGEQYL. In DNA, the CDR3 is TGCAGTGCTAGAGATCCGTCAGGAGTCGGGGAGCAGTACCTC.

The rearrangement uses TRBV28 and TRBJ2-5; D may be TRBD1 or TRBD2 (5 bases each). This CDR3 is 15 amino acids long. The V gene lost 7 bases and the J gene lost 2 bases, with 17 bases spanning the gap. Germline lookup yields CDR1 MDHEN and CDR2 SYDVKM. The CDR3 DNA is TGTGCCAGCAATCCATTGGGGGTTAAACAAGAGACCCAGTACTTC. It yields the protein CASNPLGVKQETQYF.

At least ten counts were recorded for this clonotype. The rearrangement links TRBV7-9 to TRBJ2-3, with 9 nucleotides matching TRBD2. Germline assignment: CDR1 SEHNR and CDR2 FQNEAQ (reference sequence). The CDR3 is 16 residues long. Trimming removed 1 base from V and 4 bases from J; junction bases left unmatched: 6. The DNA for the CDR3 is TGTGCCAGCAGCTTAGGCAGCGCGGGAGGGCCAGATACGCAGTATTTT. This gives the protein CASSLGSAGGPDTQYF.

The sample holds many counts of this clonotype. In DNA, the CDR3 is TGTGCCAGCAGCCCAATGTCAAGCGCTAGCGGGTTATACAATGAGCAGTTCTTC. This codes for CASSPMSSASGLYNEQFF. The rearrangement links TRBV7-9 to TRBJ2-1, with TRBD2 matching 8 bases. Germline CDR1 SEHNR, CDR2 FQNEAQ (reference sequence). Germline trimming cut 5 bases from V and 4 bases from J; bases unmatched to any gene: 16. CDR3 size: 18 residues.

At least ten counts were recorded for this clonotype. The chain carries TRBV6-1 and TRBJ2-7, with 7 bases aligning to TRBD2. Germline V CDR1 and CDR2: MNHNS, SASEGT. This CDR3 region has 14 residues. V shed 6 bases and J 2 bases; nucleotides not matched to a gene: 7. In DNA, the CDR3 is TGTGCCAGCAGGCGTACTAGCGCGACCTACGAGCAGTACTTC. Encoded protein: CASRRTSATYEQYF.

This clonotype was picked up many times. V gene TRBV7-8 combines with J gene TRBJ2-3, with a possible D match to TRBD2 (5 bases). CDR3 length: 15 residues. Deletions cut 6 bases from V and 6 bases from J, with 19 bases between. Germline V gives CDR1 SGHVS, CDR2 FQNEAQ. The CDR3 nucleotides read TGTGCCAGCAGAACCTCGGACTCGCACTCGGATACGCAGTATTTT. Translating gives CASRTSDSHSDTQYF.

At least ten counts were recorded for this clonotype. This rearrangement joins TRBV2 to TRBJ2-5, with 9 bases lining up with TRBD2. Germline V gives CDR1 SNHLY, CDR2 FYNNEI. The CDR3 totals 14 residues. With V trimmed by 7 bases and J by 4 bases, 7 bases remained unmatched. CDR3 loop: CASKRREGPETQYF. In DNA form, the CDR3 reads TGTGCCAGCAAAAGGCGGGAGGGCCCAGAGACCCAGTACTTC.

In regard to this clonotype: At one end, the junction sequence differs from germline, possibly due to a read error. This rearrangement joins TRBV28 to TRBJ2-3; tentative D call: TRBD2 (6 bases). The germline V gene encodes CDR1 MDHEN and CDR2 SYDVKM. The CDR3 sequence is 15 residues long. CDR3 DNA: TGTGCCAGCAGTCCCGGGACTGTGAGCACACATACGCAGTATTTT. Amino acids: CASSPGTVSTHTQYF.

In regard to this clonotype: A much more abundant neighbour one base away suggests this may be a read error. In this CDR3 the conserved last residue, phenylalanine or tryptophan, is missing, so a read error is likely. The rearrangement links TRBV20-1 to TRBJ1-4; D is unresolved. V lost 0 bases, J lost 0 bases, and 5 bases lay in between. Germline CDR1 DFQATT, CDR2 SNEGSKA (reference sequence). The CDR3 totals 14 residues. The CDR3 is CSARDRATNEKLFS. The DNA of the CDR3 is TGCAGTGCTAGAGATAGGGCAACTAATGAAAAACTGTTTTCT.

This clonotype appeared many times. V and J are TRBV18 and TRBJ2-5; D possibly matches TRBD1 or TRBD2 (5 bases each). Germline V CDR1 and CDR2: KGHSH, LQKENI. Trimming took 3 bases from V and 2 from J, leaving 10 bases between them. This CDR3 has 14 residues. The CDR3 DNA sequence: TGTGCCAGCTCACCTCGGGACCAACAAGAGACCCAGTACTTC. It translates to CASSPRDQQETQYF.

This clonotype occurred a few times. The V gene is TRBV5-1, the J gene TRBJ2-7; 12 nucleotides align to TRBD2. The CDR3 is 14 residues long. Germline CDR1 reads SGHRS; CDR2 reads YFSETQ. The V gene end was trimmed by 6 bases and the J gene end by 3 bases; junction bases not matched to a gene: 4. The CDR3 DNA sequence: TGCGCCAGCAAAGAGGGACTAGCGGGCTACGAGCAGTACTTC. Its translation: CASKEGLAGYEQYF.

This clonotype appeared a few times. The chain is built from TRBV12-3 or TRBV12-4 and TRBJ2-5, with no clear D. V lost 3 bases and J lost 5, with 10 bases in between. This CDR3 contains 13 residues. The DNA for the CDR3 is TGTGCCAGCAGTTTTTTCGGTCCCGAGACCCAGTACTTC. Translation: CASSFFGPETQYF.

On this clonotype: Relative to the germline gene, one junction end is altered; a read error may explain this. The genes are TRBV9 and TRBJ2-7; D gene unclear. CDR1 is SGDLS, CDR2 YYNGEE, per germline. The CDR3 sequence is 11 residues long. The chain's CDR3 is CASSVDDEQCF. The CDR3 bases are TGTGCCAGCAGCGTAGATGACGAGCAGTGCTTC.

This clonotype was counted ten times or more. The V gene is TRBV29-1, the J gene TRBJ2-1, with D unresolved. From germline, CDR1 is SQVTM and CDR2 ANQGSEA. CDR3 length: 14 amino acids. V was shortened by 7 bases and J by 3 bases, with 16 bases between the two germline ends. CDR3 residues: CSAPPNVGYNEQFF. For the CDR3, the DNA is TGCAGCGCACCCCCGAACGTAGGCTACAATGAGCAGTTCTTC.

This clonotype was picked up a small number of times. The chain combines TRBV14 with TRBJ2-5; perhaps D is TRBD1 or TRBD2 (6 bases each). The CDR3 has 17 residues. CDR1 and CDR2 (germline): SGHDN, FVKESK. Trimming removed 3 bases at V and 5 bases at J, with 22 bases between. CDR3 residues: CASSHARGLAGYETQYF. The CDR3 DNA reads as TGTGCCAGCAGCCATGCCCGGGGGCTAGCCGGATATGAGACCCAGTACTTC. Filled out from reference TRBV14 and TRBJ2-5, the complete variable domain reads EAGVTQFPSHSVIEKGQTVTLRCDPISGHDNLYWYRRVMGKEIKFLLHFVKESKQDESGMPNNRFLAERTGGTYSTLKVQPAELEDSGVYFCASSHARGLAGYETQYFGPGTRLLVL.

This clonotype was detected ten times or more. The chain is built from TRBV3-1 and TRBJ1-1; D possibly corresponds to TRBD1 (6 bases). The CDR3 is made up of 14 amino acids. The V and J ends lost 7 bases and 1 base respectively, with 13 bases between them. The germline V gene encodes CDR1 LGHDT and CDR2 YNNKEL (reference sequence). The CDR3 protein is CASTDRFRNTEAFF. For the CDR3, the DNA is TGTGCCAGCACAGACAGGTTCAGGAACACTGAAGCTTTCTTT.

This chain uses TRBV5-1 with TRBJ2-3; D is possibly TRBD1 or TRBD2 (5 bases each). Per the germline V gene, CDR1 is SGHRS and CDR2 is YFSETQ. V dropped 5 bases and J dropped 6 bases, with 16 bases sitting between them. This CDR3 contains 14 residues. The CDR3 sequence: CASRMGPGKDTQYF. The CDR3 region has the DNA TGCGCCAGCAGAATGGGGCCCGGGAAGGATACGCAGTATTTT. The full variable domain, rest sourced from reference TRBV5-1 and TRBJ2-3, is KAGVTQTPRYLIKTRGQQVTLSCSPISGHRSVSWYQQTPGQGLQFLFEYFSETQRNKGNFPGRFSGRQFSNSRSEMNVSTLELGDSALYLCASRMGPGKDTQYFGPGTRLTVL.

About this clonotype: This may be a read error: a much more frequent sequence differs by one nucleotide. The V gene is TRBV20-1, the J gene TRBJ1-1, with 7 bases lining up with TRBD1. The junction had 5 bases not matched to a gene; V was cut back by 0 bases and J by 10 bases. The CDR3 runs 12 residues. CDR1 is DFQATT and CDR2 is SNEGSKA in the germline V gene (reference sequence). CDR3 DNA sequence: TGCAGTGCTAGAGATAGGGGACAGCGAGCTTTCTTT. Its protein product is CSARDRGQRAFF.